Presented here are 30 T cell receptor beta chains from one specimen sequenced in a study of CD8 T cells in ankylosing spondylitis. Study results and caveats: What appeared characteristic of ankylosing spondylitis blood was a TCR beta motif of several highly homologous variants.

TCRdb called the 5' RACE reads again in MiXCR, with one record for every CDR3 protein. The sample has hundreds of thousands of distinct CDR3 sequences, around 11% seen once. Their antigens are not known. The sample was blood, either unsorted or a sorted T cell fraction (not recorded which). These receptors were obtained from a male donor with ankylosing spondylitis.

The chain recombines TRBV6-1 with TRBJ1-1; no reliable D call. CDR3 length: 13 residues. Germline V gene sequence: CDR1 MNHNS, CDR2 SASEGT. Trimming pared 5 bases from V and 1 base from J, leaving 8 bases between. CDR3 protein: CASSPVGNTEAFF. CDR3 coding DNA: TGTGCCAGCAGTCCGGTTGGGAACACTGAAGCTTTCTTT.

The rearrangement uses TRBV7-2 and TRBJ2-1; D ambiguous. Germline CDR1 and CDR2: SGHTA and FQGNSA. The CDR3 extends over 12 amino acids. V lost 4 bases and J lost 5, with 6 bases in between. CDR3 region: CASSSYHNEQFF. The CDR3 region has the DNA TGTGCCAGCAGCTCCTACCACAATGAGCAGTTCTTC.

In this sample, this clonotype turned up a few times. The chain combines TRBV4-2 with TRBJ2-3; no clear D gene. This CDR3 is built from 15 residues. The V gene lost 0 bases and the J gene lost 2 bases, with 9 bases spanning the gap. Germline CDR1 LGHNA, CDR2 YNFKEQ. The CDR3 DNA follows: TGTGCCAGCAGCCAAGATAGTCGTCCCACAGATACGCAGTATTTT. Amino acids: CASSQDSRPTDTQYF.

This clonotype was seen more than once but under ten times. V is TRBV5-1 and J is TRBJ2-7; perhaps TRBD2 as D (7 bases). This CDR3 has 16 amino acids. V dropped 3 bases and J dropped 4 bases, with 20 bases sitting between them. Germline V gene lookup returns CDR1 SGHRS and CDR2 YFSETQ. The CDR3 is CASSSRGSGGGYEQYF. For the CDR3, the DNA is TGCGCCAGCAGCTCCCGAGGGTCGGGGGGCGGGTACGAGCAGTACTTC.

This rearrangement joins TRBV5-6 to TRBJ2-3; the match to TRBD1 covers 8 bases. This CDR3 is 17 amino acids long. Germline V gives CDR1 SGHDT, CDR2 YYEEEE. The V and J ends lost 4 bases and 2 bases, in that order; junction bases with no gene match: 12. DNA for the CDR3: TGTGCCAGCAGCAACCTTCGGGACAGGCACTCCACAGATACGCAGTATTTT. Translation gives CASSNLRDRHSTDTQYF. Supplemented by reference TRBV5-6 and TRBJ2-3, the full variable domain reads DAGVTQSPTHLIKTRGQQVTLRCSPKSGHDTVSWYQQALGQGPQFIFQYYEEEERQRGNFPDRFSGHQFPNYSSELNVNALLLGDSALYLCASSNLRDRHSTDTQYFGPGTRLTVL.

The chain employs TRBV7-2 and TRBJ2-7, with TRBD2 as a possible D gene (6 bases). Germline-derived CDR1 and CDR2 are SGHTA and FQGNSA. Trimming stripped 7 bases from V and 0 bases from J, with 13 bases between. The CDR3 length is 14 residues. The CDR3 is CASTLRGTSYEQYF. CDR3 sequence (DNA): TGTGCCAGCACACTCCGGGGGACCTCCTACGAGCAGTACTTC.

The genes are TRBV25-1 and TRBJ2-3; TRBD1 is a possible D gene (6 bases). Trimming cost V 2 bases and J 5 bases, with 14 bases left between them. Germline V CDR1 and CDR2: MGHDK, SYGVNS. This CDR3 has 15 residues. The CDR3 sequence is CASSELRGREDTQYF. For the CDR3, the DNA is TGTGCCAGCAGTGAACTCAGGGGCCGCGAAGATACGCAGTATTTT.

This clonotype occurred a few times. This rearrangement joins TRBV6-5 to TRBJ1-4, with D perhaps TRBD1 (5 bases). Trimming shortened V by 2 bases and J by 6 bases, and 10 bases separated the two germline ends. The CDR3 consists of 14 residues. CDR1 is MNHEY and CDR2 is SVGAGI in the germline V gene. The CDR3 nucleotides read TGTGCCAGCAGTTACATCCAGGGCGATGAAAAACTGTTTTTT. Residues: CASSYIQGDEKLFF.

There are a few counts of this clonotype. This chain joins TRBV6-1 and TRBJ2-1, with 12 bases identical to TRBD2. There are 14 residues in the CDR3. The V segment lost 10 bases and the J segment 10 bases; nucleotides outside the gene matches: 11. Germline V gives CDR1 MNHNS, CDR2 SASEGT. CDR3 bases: TGTGCCATCCAAAGACTAGCGGGAGTTGCGGAGCAGTTCTTC. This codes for CAIQRLAGVAEQFF.

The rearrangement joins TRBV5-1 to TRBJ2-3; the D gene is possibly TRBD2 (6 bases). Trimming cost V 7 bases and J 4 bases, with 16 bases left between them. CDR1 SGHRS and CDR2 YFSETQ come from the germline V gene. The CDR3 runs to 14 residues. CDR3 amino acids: CASSRDPPADTQYF. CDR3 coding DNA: TGCGCCAGCTCGCGGGATCCCCCCGCAGATACGCAGTATTTT.

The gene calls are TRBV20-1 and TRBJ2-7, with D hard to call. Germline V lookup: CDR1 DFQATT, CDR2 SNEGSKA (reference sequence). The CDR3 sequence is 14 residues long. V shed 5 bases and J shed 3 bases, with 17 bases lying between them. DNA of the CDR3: TGCAGTGCTGACGCACGTGGGTCCCGCTACGAGCAGTACTTC. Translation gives CSADARGSRYEQYF.

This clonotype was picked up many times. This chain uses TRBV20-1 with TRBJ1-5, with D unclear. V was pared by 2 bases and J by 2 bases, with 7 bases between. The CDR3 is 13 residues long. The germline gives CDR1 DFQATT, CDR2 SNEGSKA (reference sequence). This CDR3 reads CSARSRGNQPQHF. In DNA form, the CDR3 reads TGCAGTGCTAGAAGTCGCGGCAATCAGCCCCAGCATTTT.

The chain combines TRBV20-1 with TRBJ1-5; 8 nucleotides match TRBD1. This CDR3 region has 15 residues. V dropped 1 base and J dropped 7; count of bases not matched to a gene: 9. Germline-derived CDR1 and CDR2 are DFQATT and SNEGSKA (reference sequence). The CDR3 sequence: CSARALSDRDQPQHF. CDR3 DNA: TGCAGTGCTAGAGCACTCTCGGACAGGGACCAGCCCCAGCATTTT.

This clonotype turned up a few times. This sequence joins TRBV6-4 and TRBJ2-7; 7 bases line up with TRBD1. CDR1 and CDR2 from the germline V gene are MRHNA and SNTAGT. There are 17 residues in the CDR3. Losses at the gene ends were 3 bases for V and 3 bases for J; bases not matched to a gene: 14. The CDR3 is CASSDPQTGTVYYEQYF. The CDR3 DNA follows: TGTGCCAGCAGTGATCCCCAAACCGGGACAGTTTACTACGAGCAGTACTTC.

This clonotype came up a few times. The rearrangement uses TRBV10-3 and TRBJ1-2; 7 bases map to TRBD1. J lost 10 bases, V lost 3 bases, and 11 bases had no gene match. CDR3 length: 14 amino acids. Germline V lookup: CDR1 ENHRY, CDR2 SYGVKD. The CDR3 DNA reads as TGTGCCATCAGTGACGTGGACAGGAAAAGGGTCTACACCTTC. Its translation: CAISDVDRKRVYTF.

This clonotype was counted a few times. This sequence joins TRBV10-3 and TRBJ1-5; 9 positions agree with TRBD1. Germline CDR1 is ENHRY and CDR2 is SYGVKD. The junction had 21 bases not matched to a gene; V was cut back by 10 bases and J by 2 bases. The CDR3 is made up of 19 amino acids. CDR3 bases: TGTGCCACCCAACCGGGACAGGGAGTACGGGGCTCCGGCAATCAGCCCCAGCATTTT. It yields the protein CATQPGQGVRGSGNQPQHF.

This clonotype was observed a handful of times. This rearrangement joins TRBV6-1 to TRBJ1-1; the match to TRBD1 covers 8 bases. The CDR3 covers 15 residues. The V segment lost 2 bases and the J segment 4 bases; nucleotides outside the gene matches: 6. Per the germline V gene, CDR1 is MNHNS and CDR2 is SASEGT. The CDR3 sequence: CASSEQGAIGTEAFF. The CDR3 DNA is TGTGCCAGCAGTGAACAGGGGGCAATCGGCACTGAAGCTTTCTTT.

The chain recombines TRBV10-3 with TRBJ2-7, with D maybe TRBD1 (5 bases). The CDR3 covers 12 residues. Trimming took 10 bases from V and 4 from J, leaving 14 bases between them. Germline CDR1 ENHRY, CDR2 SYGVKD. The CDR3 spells CATAREPYEQYF. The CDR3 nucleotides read TGTGCCACAGCCAGGGAACCTTACGAGCAGTACTTC.

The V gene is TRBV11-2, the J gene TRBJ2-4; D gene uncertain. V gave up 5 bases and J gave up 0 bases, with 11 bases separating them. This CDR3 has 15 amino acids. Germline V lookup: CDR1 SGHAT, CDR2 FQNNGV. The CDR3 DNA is TGTGCCAGCAGCCTCACAAGACTAGCCAAAAACATTCAGTACTTC. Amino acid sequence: CASSLTRLAKNIQYF.

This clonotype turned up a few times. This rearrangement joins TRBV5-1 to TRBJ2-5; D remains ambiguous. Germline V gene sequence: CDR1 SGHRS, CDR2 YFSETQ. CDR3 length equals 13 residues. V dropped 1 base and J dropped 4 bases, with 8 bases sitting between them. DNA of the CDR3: TGCGCCAGCAGCTTGCACAGAACAGAGACCCAGTACTTC. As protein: CASSLHRTETQYF. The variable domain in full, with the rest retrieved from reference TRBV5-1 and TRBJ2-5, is KAGVTQTPRYLIKTRGQQVTLSCSPISGHRSVSWYQQTPGQGLQFLFEYFSETQRNKGNFPGRFSGRQFSNSRSEMNVSTLELGDSALYLCASSLHRTETQYFGPGTRLLVL.

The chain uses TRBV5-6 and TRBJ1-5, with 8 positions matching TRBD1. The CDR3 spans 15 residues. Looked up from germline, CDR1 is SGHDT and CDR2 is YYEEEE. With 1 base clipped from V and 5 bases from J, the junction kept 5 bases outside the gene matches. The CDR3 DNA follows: TGTGCCAGCAGCTTGTTCCAGGGGGCGGATCAGCCCCAGCATTTT. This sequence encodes CASSLFQGADQPQHF.

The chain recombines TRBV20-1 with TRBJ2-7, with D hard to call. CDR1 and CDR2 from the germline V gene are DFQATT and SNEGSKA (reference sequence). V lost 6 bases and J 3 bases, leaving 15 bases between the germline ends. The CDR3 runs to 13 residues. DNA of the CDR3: TGCAGTGCATCGGGCCGGGCAGTCTACGAGCAGTACTTC. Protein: CSASGRAVYEQYF.

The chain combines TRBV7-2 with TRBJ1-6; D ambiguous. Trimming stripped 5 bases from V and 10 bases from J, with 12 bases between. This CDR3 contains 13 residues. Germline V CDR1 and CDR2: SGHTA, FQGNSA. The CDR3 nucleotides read TGTGCCAGCAGCCTCAGGATGGAATCACCCCTCCACTTT. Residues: CASSLRMESPLHF.

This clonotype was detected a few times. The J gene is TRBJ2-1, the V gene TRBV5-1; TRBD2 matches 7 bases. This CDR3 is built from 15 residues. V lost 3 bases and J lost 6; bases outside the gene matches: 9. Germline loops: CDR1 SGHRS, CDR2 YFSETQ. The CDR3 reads CASSSTGLAANEQFF. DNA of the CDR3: TGCGCCAGCAGCTCAACGGGCCTAGCGGCCAATGAGCAGTTCTTC.

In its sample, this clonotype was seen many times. The CDR3 DNA reads as TGCAGCGTTGCCCCCGGGACAGAAGAGACCCAGTACTTC. Its protein product is CSVAPGTEETQYF. The rearrangement links TRBV29-1 to TRBJ2-5, with TRBD1 matching 7 bases. Germline CDR1 SQVTM, CDR2 ANQGSEA. The CDR3 has 13 amino acids. J gave up 3 bases and V 4 bases, and 5 bases lay outside the gene matches. Full variable domain (outside the CDR3, taken from reference TRBV29-1 and TRBJ2-5): SAVISQKPSRDICQRGTSLTIQCQVDSQVTMMFWYRQQPGQSLTLIATANQGSEATYESGFVIDKFPISRPNLTFSTLTVSNMSPEDSSIYLCSVAPGTEETQYFGPGTRLLVL.

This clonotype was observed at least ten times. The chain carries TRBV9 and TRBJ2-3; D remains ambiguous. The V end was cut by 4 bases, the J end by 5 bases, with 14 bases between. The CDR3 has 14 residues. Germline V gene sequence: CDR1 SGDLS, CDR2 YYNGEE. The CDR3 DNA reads TGTGCCAGCAGCCCCACTCCCCGCGGAGATACGCAGTATTTT. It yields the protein CASSPTPRGDTQYF. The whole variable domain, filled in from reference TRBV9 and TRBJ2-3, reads DSGVTQTPKHLITATGQRVTLRCSPRSGDLSVYWYQQSLDQGLQFLIQYYNGEERAKGNILERFSAQQFPDLHSELNLSSLELGDSALYFCASSPTPRGDTQYFGPGTRLTVL.

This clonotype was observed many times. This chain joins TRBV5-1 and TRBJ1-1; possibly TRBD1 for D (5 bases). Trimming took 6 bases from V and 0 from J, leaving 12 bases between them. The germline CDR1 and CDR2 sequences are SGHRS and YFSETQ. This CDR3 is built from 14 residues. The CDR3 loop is CASTRGTLNTEAFF. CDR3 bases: TGCGCCAGCACCCGGGGGACGTTGAACACTGAAGCTTTCTTT.

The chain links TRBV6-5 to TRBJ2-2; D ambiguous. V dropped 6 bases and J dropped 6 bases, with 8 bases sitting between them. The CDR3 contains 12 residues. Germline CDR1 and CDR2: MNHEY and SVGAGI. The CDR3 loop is CASRHDSGELFF. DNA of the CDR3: TGTGCCAGCAGACACGACTCCGGGGAGCTGTTTTTT.

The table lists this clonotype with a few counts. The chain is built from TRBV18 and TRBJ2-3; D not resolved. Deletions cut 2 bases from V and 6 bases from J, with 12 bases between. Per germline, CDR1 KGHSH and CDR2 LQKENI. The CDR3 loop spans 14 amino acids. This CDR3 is CASSPFWTDDTQYF. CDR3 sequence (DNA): TGTGCCAGCTCACCATTTTGGACGGACGATACGCAGTATTTT.

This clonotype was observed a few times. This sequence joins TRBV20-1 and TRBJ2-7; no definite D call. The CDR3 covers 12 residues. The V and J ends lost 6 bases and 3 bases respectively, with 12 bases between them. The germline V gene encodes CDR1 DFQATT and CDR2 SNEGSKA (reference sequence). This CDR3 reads CSAPRQNYEQYF. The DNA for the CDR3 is TGCAGTGCCCCTAGACAAAACTACGAGCAGTACTTC.